The next 24 T cell receptor beta chains were all read from a single sample in a study of T cell responses to AZD1222 COVID-19 vaccine (dated by TCRdb to the early 2020s). Libraries were made using the immunoSEQ multiplex PCR assay. TCRdb stores this immuneACCESS table with in-frame sequences only. Part of the clones is absent; in the studies checked, under half of the shortfall reflects unresolved V genes, and no reason is known for the rest. The sample contains about 130,000 clones, roughly 91% of them found a single time. More than 8.5% of the sample is held by the ten biggest clonotypes. The time point label, as the study defines it: baseline before first vaccination. Specimen: peripheral blood, collected on day 0 of AZD1222 vaccination. All receptors come from an adult in good health.

The rearrangement uses TRBV6-6 and TRBJ1-1; 8 nucleotides match TRBD1. CDR3 length: 16 amino acids. The J segment lost 2 bases and the V segment lost 2 bases, leaving 7 bases of the junction unmatched. The germline V gene encodes CDR1 MNHNY and CDR2 SVGAGI (reference sequence). CDR3 sequence reads: CASSYTGQALNTEAFF. The CDR3 DNA sequence: TGTGCCAGCAGTTACACGGGACAGGCGTTAAACACTGAAGCTTTCTTT.

Turning to this clone: Other DNA sequences within the sample encode an identical CDR3. The chain couples TRBV3-1 (or the pseudogene TRBV3-2) to TRBJ2-1, with 10 bases lining up with TRBD2. Germline loops: CDR1 LGHDT, CDR2 YNNKEL (reference sequence). Unmatched junction bases numbered 2, after V lost 3 bases and J lost 3 bases. The CDR3 runs 15 residues. CDR3 region: CASSQASGGYNEQFF. The CDR3 bases are TGTGCCAGCAGCCAGGCTAGCGGGGGCTACAATGAGCAGTTCTTC.

The chain recombines TRBV7-9 with TRBJ2-1, with 16 bases identical to TRBD2. Germline V gene sequence: CDR1 SEHNR, CDR2 FQNEAQ (reference sequence). V gave up 4 bases and J gave up 9 bases; unmatched junction bases: 9. This CDR3 contains 17 residues. The CDR3 coding sequence is TGTGCCAGCAGCTACTTGGGACTAGCGGGGGGGCTTGGTGAGCAGTTCTTC. This encodes CASSYLGLAGGLGEQFF.

The chain combines TRBV27 with TRBJ1-2, with D unclear. V lost 5 bases and J 1 base, leaving 17 bases between the germline ends. The CDR3 covers 16 residues. Germline values: CDR1 MNHEY, CDR2 SMNVEV (reference sequence). The CDR3 here is CASSVRIGPINYGYTF. The CDR3, as DNA: TGTGCCAGCAGTGTACGCATAGGGCCCATTAACTATGGCTACACCTTC.

This clone has more than one count but fewer than ten. The rearrangement links TRBV7-9 to TRBJ2-7; D gene unclear. Deletions cut 4 bases from V and 6 bases from J, with 10 bases between. CDR3 length: 12 residues. CDR1 and CDR2 from the germline V gene are SEHNR and FQNEAQ (reference sequence). CDR3 in DNA: TGTGCCAGCAGCTCGTACGTAGGCGAGCAGTACTTC. Translating it yields CASSSYVGEQYF.

The count of this clone is one. The chain links TRBV5-1 to TRBJ2-5; tentative D call: TRBD2 (5 bases). Trimming stripped 0 bases from V and 5 bases from J, with 20 bases between. The CDR3 spans 17 residues. Germline V gene sequence: CDR1 SGHRS, CDR2 YFSETQ. The CDR3 loop is CASSLGLKFPERETQYF. DNA for the CDR3: TGCGCCAGCAGCTTGGGACTAAAGTTTCCAGAAAGGGAGACCCAGTACTTC.

The genes are TRBV27 and TRBJ1-5; 7 bases map to TRBD1. This CDR3 has 14 amino acids. The J segment lost 2 bases and the V segment lost 6 bases, leaving 4 bases of the junction unmatched. CDR1 MNHEY and CDR2 SMNVEV come from the germline V gene (reference sequence). For the CDR3, the DNA is TGTGCCAGCAGCACCAGGGGGGGCAATCAGCCCCAGCATTTT. Residues: CASSTRGGNQPQHF.

This chain links TRBV5-6 with TRBJ1-1; no reliable D call. Deletions cut 4 bases from V and 2 bases from J, with 12 bases between. In germline, CDR1 is SGHDT, CDR2 YYEEEE. CDR3 length equals 14 residues. CDR3 coding DNA: TGTGCCAGCAGCCCTGGACGGATAAACACTGAAGCTTTCTTT. Translation gives CASSPGRINTEAFF.

The chain employs TRBV3-1 (or the pseudogene TRBV3-2) and TRBJ2-1; tentative D call: TRBD1 (5 bases). Germline V gene lookup returns CDR1 LGHDT and CDR2 YNNKEL (reference sequence). CDR3 length: 11 residues. The V gene lost 2 bases and the J gene lost 15 bases, with 11 bases spanning the gap. The CDR3 DNA follows: TGTGCCAGCAGCCAATTTCAGGGAACGTTCTTC. It translates to CASSQFQGTFF.

This chain joins TRBV19 and TRBJ2-5; 7 nucleotides align to TRBD2. Germline values: CDR1 LNHDA, CDR2 SQIVND (reference sequence). V trimming: 5 bases; J trimming: 5 bases; junction bases outside the gene matches: 11. The CDR3 sequence is 15 residues long. The CDR3 here is CASSAAGVPGETQYF. The CDR3 nucleotides read TGTGCCAGTAGTGCCGCGGGGGTCCCAGGGGAGACCCAGTACTTC.

The gene calls are TRBV4-2 and TRBJ1-2, with a possible D match to TRBD1 (6 bases). Between the trimmed V and J ends, which lost 0 bases and 8 bases, there was a span of 16 bases. Germline V gene sequence: CDR1 LGHNA, CDR2 YNFKEQ. The CDR3 has 15 amino acids. The CDR3 loop is CASSQEPRGPKGYTF. As DNA, the CDR3 is TGTGCCAGCAGCCAAGAGCCTCGGGGGCCTAAAGGCTACACCTTC.

CDR3 DNA: TGTGCCAGCAGTGAAGGGGGGGCTAACTATGGCTACACCTTC. Its protein product is CASSEGGANYGYTF. This chain joins TRBV6-1 and TRBJ1-2; D perhaps matches TRBD1 (5 bases). This CDR3 comprises 14 residues. CDR1 and CDR2 (germline): MNHNS, SASEGT. Trimming shortened V by 1 base and J by 0 bases, and 6 bases separated the two germline ends.

In its sample, this clone was seen a few times. The chain's CDR3 is CASSVQPGAEAFF. The DNA for the CDR3 is TGTGCCAGCAGCGTACAGCCGGGGGCTGAAGCTTTCTTT. The gene calls are TRBV9 and TRBJ1-1; TRBD1 might be the D (5 bases). Germline CDR1 reads SGDLS; CDR2 reads YYNGEE. With 1 base removed from V and 6 bases from J, the gap between germline ends came to 10 bases. The CDR3 runs to 13 residues.

The genes are TRBV9 and TRBJ1-4; TRBD1 matches 8 bases. The CDR3 totals 16 residues. Germline V gene lookup returns CDR1 SGDLS and CDR2 YYNGEE. V gave up 3 bases and J gave up 6 bases; unmatched junction bases: 10. CDR3 coding DNA: TGTGCCAGCAGCGAGGGACAGGCCGGGGGGCATGAAAAACTGTTTTTT. Translating gives CASSEGQAGGHEKLFF.

The V and J genes are TRBV18 and TRBJ2-3, with D unclear. CDR1 is KGHSH, CDR2 LQKENI, per germline. This CDR3 is 16 amino acids long. V was shortened by 2 bases and J by 3 bases, with 15 bases between the two germline ends. The CDR3 loop reads CASSPNRVKGTDTQYF. The CDR3 bases are TGTGCCAGCTCACCAAACCGGGTGAAGGGTACAGATACGCAGTATTTT.

The gene calls are TRBV19 and TRBJ1-2, with a weak D call TRBD1 (5 bases). Germline V CDR1 and CDR2: LNHDA, SQIVND (reference sequence). This CDR3 is 13 amino acids long. V dropped 7 bases and J dropped 5 bases, with 14 bases sitting between them. The CDR3 spells CASTMGGVYGYTF. CDR3 DNA: TGTGCCAGTACCATGGGGGGGGTTTATGGCTACACCTTC.

This sequence joins TRBV19 and TRBJ1-6, with 9 bases aligning to TRBD1. The CDR3 is 15 residues long. J lost 9 bases, V lost 7 bases, and 10 bases had no gene match. In germline, CDR1 is LNHDA, CDR2 SQIVND (reference sequence). This chain's CDR3 is CASTQGTGHTSPLHF. In nucleotides, the CDR3 is TGTGCCAGTACCCAAGGGACAGGGCATACTTCACCCCTCCACTTT.

The J gene is TRBJ1-5, the V gene TRBV7-2; 7 bases align to TRBD1. CDR1 SGHTA and CDR2 FQGNSA come from the germline V gene. V dropped 2 bases and J dropped 0; count of bases not matched to a gene: 4. This CDR3 is 16 amino acids long. The CDR3 loop is CASSLYGTVSNQPQHF. In DNA form, the CDR3 reads TGTGCCAGCAGCTTATACGGGACAGTTAGCAATCAGCCCCAGCATTTT. Full variable domain (remainder filled in from reference TRBV7-2 and TRBJ1-5): GAGVSQSPSNKVTEKGKDVELRCDPISGHTALYWYRQSLGQGLEFLIYFQGNSAPDKSGLPSDRFSAERTGGSVSTLTIQRTQQEDSAVYLCASSLYGTVSNQPQHFGDGTRLSIL.

This chain connects TRBV6-5 to TRBJ2-1; weak D call: TRBD2 (5 bases). Germline CDR1 is MNHEY and CDR2 is SVGAGI. The CDR3 has 14 residues. The germline V and J ends were trimmed by 6 bases and 0 bases, with 9 bases remaining between them. CDR3 amino acids: CASSSGISYNEQFF. CDR3 coding DNA: TGTGCCAGCAGCTCGGGGATCTCCTACAATGAGCAGTTCTTC.

V is TRBV24-1 and J is TRBJ1-2; no firm D call. The V end was cut by 0 bases, the J end by 7 bases, with 5 bases between. The CDR3 is 12 amino acids. In germline, CDR1 is KGHDR, CDR2 SFDVKD. DNA for the CDR3: TGTGCCACCAGTGATTTGCGCGGTGGCTACACCTTC. This encodes CATSDLRGGYTF.

The rearrangement links TRBV3-1 (or the pseudogene TRBV3-2) to TRBJ2-7; 9 bases agree with TRBD2. The CDR3 consists of 14 residues. Per germline, CDR1 LGHDT and CDR2 YNNKEL (reference sequence). After removal of 7 bases from V and 6 bases from J, the junction contained 10 bases not matched to a gene. CDR3 region: CASTPLAGKGEQYF. Written as DNA, the CDR3 is TGTGCCAGCACCCCACTAGCGGGCAAGGGCGAGCAGTACTTC.

The chain employs TRBV4-1 and TRBJ1-1; D is uncertain. Germline V gene data show CDR1 as MGHRA and CDR2 as YSYEKL. V gave up 1 base and J gave up 1 base, with 10 bases separating them. The CDR3 sequence is 15 residues long. The CDR3 loop is CASSQVPGANTEAFF. The CDR3 DNA reads TGCGCCAGCAGCCAAGTCCCGGGAGCGAACACTGAAGCTTTCTTT.

V gene TRBV5-1 combines with J gene TRBJ2-5, with 10 bases identical to TRBD2. From germline, CDR1 is SGHRS and CDR2 YFSETQ. CDR3 length: 15 residues. The junction had 4 bases not matched to a gene; V was cut back by 3 bases and J by 2 bases. The CDR3 loop reads CASSSPSGGQETQYF. DNA for the CDR3: TGCGCCAGCAGCTCCCCTAGCGGGGGACAAGAGACCCAGTACTTC.

The V and J genes are TRBV19 and TRBJ1-4, with TRBD1 identical over 7 bases. There are 15 residues in the CDR3. CDR1 and CDR2 from the germline V gene are LNHDA and SQIVND (reference sequence). With 5 bases clipped from V and 7 bases from J, the junction kept 10 bases outside the gene matches. This CDR3 is CASSPTRGGGEKLFF. As DNA, the CDR3 is TGTGCCAGTAGTCCCACCCGAGGGGGCGGTGAAAAACTGTTTTTT.